The 10 T cell receptor beta chains presented below share a single source sample, sequenced in a study of a mutant IDH1 vaccine in newly diagnosed glioma. The time point denotes: week 23, last vaccination. Vaccination comprised doses that each held 300 ug of mutant IDH1 20-mer peptide, plus topical imiquimod. TCRdb keeps only in-frame clones here, not all; method: immunoSEQ multiplex PCR. The table includes about 77,000 clones, 85% to 90% detected once. What these receptors recognize is not known. This sample comprised PBMCs, obtained from a glioma patient whose treatment included an IDH1 peptide vaccine. These receptors were taken from a woman aged 50 to 60 with glioma.

The J gene is TRBJ1-4, the V gene TRBV28; the D is unclear. V lost 5 bases to trimming and J lost 11 bases, with 6 bases between them. The CDR3 extends over 10 amino acids. CDR1 and CDR2 (germline): MDHEN, SYDVKM. The CDR3: CASSRAKLFF. The CDR3 bases are TGTGCCAGCAGTCGGGCCAAACTGTTTTTT. Full variable domain (missing parts from reference TRBV28 and TRBJ1-4): DVKVTQSSRYLVKRTGEKVFLECVQDMDHENMFWYRQDPGLGLRLIYFSYDVKMKEKGDIPEGYSVSREKKERFSLILESASTNQTSMYLCASSRAKLFFGSGTQLSVL.

The rearrangement uses TRBV19 and TRBJ2-7; 7 bases are shared with TRBD2. V shed 5 bases, J shed 2 bases, and the junction held 6 bases outside the gene matches. The germline V gene has CDR1 LNHDA and CDR2 SQIVND (reference sequence). The CDR3 extends over 14 amino acids. This chain's CDR3 is CASSWAGEPYEQYF. As DNA, the CDR3 is TGTGCCAGTAGTTGGGCGGGGGAACCCTACGAGCAGTACTTC.

This chain connects TRBV5-4 to TRBJ2-7; 11 positions match TRBD2. V lost 3 bases and J lost 11; bases outside the gene matches: 7. Germline V CDR1 and CDR2: SGHNT, YYREEE (reference sequence). This CDR3 is 13 amino acids long. CDR3 nucleotide sequence: TGTGCCAGCAGCTCCGTAGCGGGAGGGCCCAAGTACTTC. Translation: CASSSVAGGPKYF.

This chain uses TRBV13 with TRBJ2-7, with no clear D. With 4 bases removed from V and 1 base from J, the gap between germline ends came to 2 bases. CDR1 and CDR2 from the germline V gene are PRHDT and FYEKMQ (reference sequence). CDR3 length: 11 amino acids. In nucleotides, the CDR3 is TGTGCCAGCAGCTCGTCCTACGAGCAGTACTTC. Encoded protein: CASSSSYEQYF.

This clone was seen more than once but under ten times. This sequence joins TRBV5-6 and TRBJ1-1; no definite D call. CDR3 size: 11 residues. The germline V and J ends were trimmed by 2 bases and 7 bases, with 6 bases remaining between them. Per the germline V gene, CDR1 is SGHDT and CDR2 is YYEEEE. The CDR3 DNA reads TGTGCCAGCAGCTTACAGAATGAAGCTTTCTTT. The encoded protein is CASSLQNEAFF.

This clone appeared a few times. This chain uses TRBV6-5 with TRBJ1-1, with 7 bases fitting TRBD1. The length of the CDR3 is 12 residues. Germline CDR1 is MNHEY and CDR2 is SVGAGI. V lost 6 bases, J lost 11 bases, and 9 bases stayed unmatched. Written as DNA, the CDR3 is TGTGCCAGCAGCATCACGGGACAGAGGGCTTTCTTT. Its translation: CASSITGQRAFF.

The J gene is TRBJ1-5, the V gene TRBV19; D uncertain. V dropped 0 bases and J dropped 5 bases, with 5 bases sitting between them. This CDR3 is 13 amino acids long. From germline, CDR1 is LNHDA and CDR2 SQIVND (reference sequence). Written as DNA, the CDR3 is TGTGCCAGTAGTATAGATTTCGATCAGCCCCAGCATTTT. It encodes CASSIDFDQPQHF.

J is TRBJ2-1 and V is TRBV14; TRBD2 matches at 9 bases. V shed 0 bases and J 7 bases; nucleotides not matched to a gene: 4. CDR3 length: 15 amino acids. From germline, CDR1 is SGHDN and CDR2 FVKESK. The CDR3 region is CASSQDSGRYNEQFF. In DNA form, the CDR3 reads TGTGCCAGCAGCCAAGATAGCGGGAGATATAATGAGCAGTTCTTC.

The chain uses TRBV27 and TRBJ1-1; 7 bases agree with TRBD1. CDR1 and CDR2 (germline): MNHEY, SMNVEV (reference sequence). The trim removed 6 bases at V and 2 bases at J, leaving 12 bases unmatched. The length of the CDR3 is 16 residues. The CDR3 nucleotides read TGTGCCAGCAGACCCTTAGGCGACAGGGTTAACACTGAAGCTTTCTTT. Amino acid sequence: CASRPLGDRVNTEAFF.

V usage is TRBV7-9 and J usage is TRBJ2-3; D is unresolved. CDR1 is SEHNR, CDR2 FQNEAQ, per germline (reference sequence). The CDR3 totals 18 residues. The germline V and J ends were trimmed by 1 base and 0 bases, with 17 bases remaining between them. In DNA form, the CDR3 reads TGTGCCAGCAGCTTAGGGGTTAGCCCGATCAGGAGCACAGATACGCAGTATTTT. This gives the protein CASSLGVSPIRSTDTQYF.